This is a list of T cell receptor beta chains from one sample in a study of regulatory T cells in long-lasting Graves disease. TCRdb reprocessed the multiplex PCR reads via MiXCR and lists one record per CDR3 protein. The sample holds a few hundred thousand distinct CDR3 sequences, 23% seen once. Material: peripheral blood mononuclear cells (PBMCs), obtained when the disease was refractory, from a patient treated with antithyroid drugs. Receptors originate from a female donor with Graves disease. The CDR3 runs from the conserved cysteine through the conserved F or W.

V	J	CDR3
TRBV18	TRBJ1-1	CASSIQQGAEAFF
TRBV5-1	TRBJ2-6	CASKTRTSGSGANVLTF
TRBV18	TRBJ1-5	CASSRGGSPNQPQHF
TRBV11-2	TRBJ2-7	CASSLEGHPTYEQYF
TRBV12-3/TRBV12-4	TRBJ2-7	CASRPGGTVGTYEQYF
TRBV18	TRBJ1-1	CASSPPRQQGAEAFF
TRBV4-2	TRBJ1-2	CASSQESIPGQAVFGYTF
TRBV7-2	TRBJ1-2	CASSLDRLRIGYGYTF
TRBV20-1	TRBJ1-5	CSARGGSGQPQHF
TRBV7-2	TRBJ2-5	CASSFRPTSGEGTQYF
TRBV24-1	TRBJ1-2	CATSTVGGKDYGYTF
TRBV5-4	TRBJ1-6	CASSLGGDSLNSPLHF
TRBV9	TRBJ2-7	CASSVGQGLGPSGRAYEQYF
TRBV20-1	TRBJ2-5	CSASFAGGRQETQYF
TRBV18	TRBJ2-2	CASSRTSGDLTNTGELFF
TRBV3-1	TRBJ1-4	CASSLTGGVHRGKLFF
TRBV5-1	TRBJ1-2	CASSKAGTGTRFSTF
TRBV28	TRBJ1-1	CASSFQGFGAEAFF
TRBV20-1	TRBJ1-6	CSASQGRNSPLHF
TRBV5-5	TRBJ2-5	CASSVSGTVETQYF
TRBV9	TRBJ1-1	CASSPGGLPGTEAFF
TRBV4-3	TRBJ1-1	CASSQPDEGYNTEAFF
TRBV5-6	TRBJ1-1	CASINWWARGEGNTEAFF
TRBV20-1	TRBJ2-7	CSARDRQYPYEQYF
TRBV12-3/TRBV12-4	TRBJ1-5	CASSEQGLSQPQHF
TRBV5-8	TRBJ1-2	CASSFYGYTF
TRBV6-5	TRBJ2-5	CASSYSTSGRGETQYF
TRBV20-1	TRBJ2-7	CSARDYGTGSEQYF
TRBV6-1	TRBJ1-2	CASSTNGGVGYTF